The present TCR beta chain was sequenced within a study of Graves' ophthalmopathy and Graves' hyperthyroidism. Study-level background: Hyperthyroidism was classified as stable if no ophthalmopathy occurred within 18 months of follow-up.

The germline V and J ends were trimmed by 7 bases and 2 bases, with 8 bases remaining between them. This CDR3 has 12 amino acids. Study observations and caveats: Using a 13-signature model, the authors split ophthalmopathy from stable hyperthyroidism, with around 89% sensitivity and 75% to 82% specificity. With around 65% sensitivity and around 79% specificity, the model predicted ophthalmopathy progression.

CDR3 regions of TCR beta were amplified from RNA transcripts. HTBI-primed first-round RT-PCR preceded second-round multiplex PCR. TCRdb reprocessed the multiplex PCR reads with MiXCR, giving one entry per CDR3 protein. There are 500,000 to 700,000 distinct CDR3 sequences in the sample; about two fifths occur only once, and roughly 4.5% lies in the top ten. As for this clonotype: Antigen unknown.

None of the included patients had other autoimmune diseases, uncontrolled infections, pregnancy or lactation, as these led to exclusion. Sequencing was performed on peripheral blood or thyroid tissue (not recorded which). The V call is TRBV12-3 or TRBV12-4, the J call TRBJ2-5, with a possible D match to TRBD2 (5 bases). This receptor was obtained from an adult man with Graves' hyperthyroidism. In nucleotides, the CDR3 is TGTGCCAGCAAACCGGGACAAGAGACCCAGTACTTC. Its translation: CASKPGQETQYF.